This passage covers 8 T cell receptor beta chains from one sample sequenced in a study of response to subunit inactivated influenza vaccine. TCRdb itself ran the RT-PCR reads through MiXCR, one entry per CDR3 protein. The sample includes 500,000 to 600,000 distinct CDR3 sequences, around 11% of them seen just once. This same sample was also part of a study on T cells expressing NK-cell markers. That source notes: What made the TCR beta cDNA was 5'RACE template switching with UMIs.

The sequencing used PBMCs from blood, collected on the day of vaccination. Every receptor here comes from a man aged 50-59 years who received an inactivated influenza vaccine.

The chain joins TRBV10-3 to TRBJ2-3, with 8 bases that match TRBD1. In germline, CDR1 is ENHRY, CDR2 SYGVKD. The CDR3 is 14 residues long. V was pared by 0 bases and J by 6 bases, with 2 bases of the junction left unmatched. The DNA for the CDR3 is TGTGCCATCAGTGAGTCGGACAGGGAGGATACGCAGTATTTT. Translation: CAISESDREDTQYF.

The V call is TRBV7-9, the J call TRBJ2-1; D possibly corresponds to TRBD2 (6 bases). This CDR3 region has 17 residues. V was pared by 5 bases and J by 5 bases, with 22 bases between. Germline CDR1 is SEHNR and CDR2 is FQNEAQ (reference sequence). The CDR3 DNA follows: TGTGCCAGCAGCCTCCCCCTTGTCGGGGGATCCCACAATGAGCAGTTCTTC. It codes for CASSLPLVGGSHNEQFF.

This CDR3 is CASSPRGARSMNTEAFF. The DNA for the CDR3 is TGTGCCAGCAGCCCCCGGGGGGCGAGGTCCATGAACACTGAAGCTTTCTTT. The V gene is TRBV7-8, the J gene TRBJ1-1, with D tentatively TRBD1 (6 bases). Trimming removed 5 bases at V and 0 bases at J, with 19 bases between. The length of the CDR3 is 17 residues. CDR1 is SGHVS, CDR2 FQNEAQ, per germline. Full variable domain (rest looked up from reference TRBV7-8 and TRBJ1-1): GAGVSQSPRYKVAKRGQDVALRCDPISGHVSLFWYQQALGQGPEFLTYFQNEAQLDKSGLPSDRFFAERPEGSVSTLKIQRTQQEDSAVYLCASSPRGARSMNTEAFFGQGTRLTVV.

The table lists this clonotype with a few counts. The chain links TRBV5-1 to TRBJ2-1, with no clear D. Germline V gene lookup returns CDR1 SGHRS and CDR2 YFSETQ. The V gene lost 4 bases and the J gene lost 5 bases, with 4 bases spanning the gap. The CDR3 length is 11 residues. DNA for the CDR3: TGCGCCAGCAGCAAGGACAATGAGCAGTTCTTC. It encodes CASSKDNEQFF.

This clonotype was observed a few times. The chain links TRBV10-3 to TRBJ1-3, with no clear D. CDR3 length equals 13 residues. The germline V gene has CDR1 ENHRY and CDR2 SYGVKD. Trimming cost V 1 base and J 0 bases, with 1 base left between them. The CDR3 region is CAISEFSGNTIYF. CDR3 sequence (DNA): TGTGCCATCAGTGAGTTCTCTGGAAACACCATATATTTT.

The rearrangement uses TRBV20-1 and TRBJ1-4; D ambiguous. V was shortened by 6 bases and J by 6 bases, with 14 bases between the two germline ends. The CDR3 runs to 13 residues. Looked up from germline, CDR1 is DFQATT and CDR2 is SNEGSKA (reference sequence). As DNA, the CDR3 is TGCAGTGCGGGCGGACGGGGTCATGAAAAACTGTTTTTT. Protein: CSAGGRGHEKLFF.

The chain has TRBV12-3 or TRBV12-4 and TRBJ2-7; TRBD1 might be the D (5 bases). The V end lost 3 bases, the J end lost 6 bases, and 12 bases lay between the germline ends. This CDR3 comprises 13 residues. This CDR3 is CASSFGQGSEQYF. The CDR3 DNA is TGTGCCAGCAGTTTTGGGCAGGGTAGCGAGCAGTACTTC.

In its sample, this clonotype was seen many times. The rearrangement joins TRBV29-1 to TRBJ2-7; no clear D gene. V was cut by 5 bases and J by 0 bases, with 8 bases left in between. Germline V gene sequence: CDR1 SQVTM, CDR2 ANQGSEA. The CDR3 is 12 amino acids. The DNA of the CDR3 is TGCAGCGTTCACTTTAACTCCTACGAGCAGTACTTC. Translation: CSVHFNSYEQYF.